Following are 17 T cell receptor beta chains from one sample sequenced in a study of OX40 agonist ivuxolimab in advanced cancers. The assay was immunoSEQ multiplex PCR, and TCRdb's table has in-frame clones only and misses some. The table records 20,000 to 25,000 clones, more than 80% of them present only once. Specimen: CD4+ or CD8+ T cells sorted from blood, collected in a trial of the OX40 agonist ivuxolimab. The source is an adult with an advanced solid tumor such as melanoma, head and neck, liver or kidney cancer.

This sequence joins TRBV19 and TRBJ2-7; TRBD1 matches at 7 bases. V was clipped by 6 bases and J by 7 bases; unmatched bases: 12. The CDR3 covers 14 residues. The germline V gene has CDR1 LNHDA and CDR2 SQIVND (reference sequence). The CDR3 spells CASRRGQTVGEQYF. The CDR3 DNA reads TGTGCCAGTAGAAGGGGACAGACGGTGGGGGAGCAGTACTTC.

The chain links TRBV2 to TRBJ2-1; the match to TRBD2 covers 11 bases. The V gene's germline CDR1 is SNHLY and CDR2 FYNNEI. The J segment lost 1 base and the V segment lost 4 bases, leaving 3 bases of the junction unmatched. CDR3 length equals 16 residues. The CDR3 region has the DNA TGTGCCAGCAGTGTCGTAGCGGGAGGGTCCTACAATGAGCAGTTCTTC. Translation gives CASSVVAGGSYNEQFF. Variable domain in full (rest from reference TRBV2 and TRBJ2-1): EPEVTQTPSHQVTQMGQEVILRCVPISNHLYFYWYRQILGQKVEFLVSFYNNEISEKSEIFDDQFSVERPDGSNFTLKIRSTKLEDSAMYFCASSVVAGGSYNEQFFGPGTRLTVL.

V and J are TRBV30 and TRBJ1-1; D might be TRBD1 (6 bases). V shed 3 bases and J shed 0 bases, with 17 bases lying between them. This CDR3 is built from 16 residues. The germline CDR1 and CDR2 sequences are GTSNPN and SVGIG (reference sequence). CDR3 in amino acids: CAWRAKGTPLNTEAFF. The CDR3 bases are TGTGCCTGGAGGGCGAAAGGGACACCCTTGAACACTGAAGCTTTCTTT. Filled out from reference TRBV30 and TRBJ1-1, the complete variable domain reads SQTIHQWPATLVQPVGSPLSLECTVEGTSNPNLYWYRQAAGRGLQLLFYSVGIGQISSEVPQNLSASRPQDRQFILSSKKLLLSDSGFYLCAWRAKGTPLNTEAFFGQGTRLTVV.

This rearrangement joins TRBV30 to TRBJ1-6; TRBD1 agrees at 8 bases. The CDR3 runs 14 residues. Per germline, CDR1 GTSNPN and CDR2 SVGIG (reference sequence). Trimming cost V 4 bases and J 8 bases; bases outside gene matches: 7. CDR3 amino acids: CAWKAGGWDSPLHF. CDR3 DNA sequence: TGTGCCTGGAAGGCAGGGGGCTGGGATTCACCCCTCCACTTT. The full variable domain, completed using reference TRBV30 and TRBJ1-6, is SQTIHQWPATLVQPVGSPLSLECTVEGTSNPNLYWYRQAAGRGLQLLFYSVGIGQISSEVPQNLSASRPQDRQFILSSKKLLLSDSGFYLCAWKAGGWDSPLHFGNGTRLTVT.

The chain is built from TRBV29-1 and TRBJ2-3; TRBD1 might be the D (5 bases). Germline V gene sequence: CDR1 SQVTM, CDR2 ANQGSEA. This CDR3 has 12 residues. Between the trimmed V and J ends, which lost 6 bases and 6 bases, there was a span of 13 bases. The CDR3 sequence: CSVPPGLDTQYF. As DNA, the CDR3 is TGCAGCGTGCCCCCAGGGTTGGATACGCAGTATTTT.

The chain combines TRBV2 with TRBJ1-4; D remains ambiguous. Looked up from germline, CDR1 is SNHLY and CDR2 is FYNNEI. Trimming took off 4 bases at V and 8 bases at J, with 8 bases between the two ends. CDR3 length: 12 residues. This chain's CDR3 is CASSVLLEKLFF. The CDR3 DNA follows: TGTGCCAGCAGTGTTCTTCTGGAAAAACTGTTTTTT.

J is TRBJ1-1 and V is TRBV18, with D hard to call. V lost 2 bases to trimming and J lost 6 bases, with 16 bases between them. CDR3 length: 15 amino acids. Germline V gene data show CDR1 as KGHSH and CDR2 as LQKENI. DNA for the CDR3: TGTGCCAGCTCACCAAAGCCTCTCGAGGGCGCTGAAGCTTTCTTT. It yields the protein CASSPKPLEGAEAFF.

The chain carries TRBV25-1 and TRBJ2-5; TRBD2 is a possible D gene (5 bases). This CDR3 spans 15 amino acids. Germline-derived CDR1 and CDR2 are MGHDK and SYGVNS. V gave up 3 bases and J gave up 1 base, with 12 bases separating them. The CDR3 reads CASSDFGGRQETQYF. DNA of the CDR3: TGTGCCAGCAGTGATTTCGGAGGTCGCCAAGAGACCCAGTACTTC.

This clone was detected only once. The chain carries TRBV4-2 and TRBJ2-1; TRBD1 or TRBD2 may be the D gene (5 bases each). Germline V gene lookup returns CDR1 LGHNA and CDR2 YNFKEQ. The CDR3 has 17 amino acids. Trimming pared 0 bases from V and 5 bases from J, leaving 17 bases between. The CDR3 here is CASSQEPGNDRHNEQFF. The CDR3 DNA reads TGTGCCAGCAGCCAAGAACCGGGAAATGACAGACACAATGAGCAGTTCTTC.

The chain uses TRBV4-2 and TRBJ1-2; no firm D call. CDR1 and CDR2 (germline): LGHNA, YNFKEQ. V was pared by 0 bases and J by 1 base, with 12 bases between. CDR3 size: 16 residues. In DNA, the CDR3 is TGTGCCAGCAGCCAAGATAGTAGGAGGTTTAACTATGGCTACACCTTC. Amino acid sequence: CASSQDSRRFNYGYTF.

The rearrangement uses TRBV7-9 and TRBJ1-5; D gene unclear. The CDR3 extends over 16 amino acids. CDR1 SEHNR and CDR2 FQNEAQ come from the germline V gene (reference sequence). V was pared by 4 bases and J by 4 bases, with 17 bases between. CDR3: CASSSFSAPQNQPQHF. The CDR3 nucleotides read TGTGCCAGCAGCTCCTTTAGTGCCCCCCAGAATCAGCCCCAGCATTTT.

This clone was counted between two and nine times. The chain is built from TRBV11-3 and TRBJ2-1; 9 bases map to TRBD2. Germline loops: CDR1 SGHNT, CDR2 YENEEA. The CDR3 totals 16 residues. V shed 5 bases and J 2 bases; nucleotides not matched to a gene: 7. CDR3 DNA sequence: TGTGCCAGCAGCGCCCGAGGACTAGCGACCTACAATGAGCAGTTCTTC. It is translated as CASSARGLATYNEQFF. The full variable domain, in which reference TRBV11-3 and TRBJ2-1 provide the parts outside the CDR3, is EAGVVQSPRYKIIEKKQPVAFWCNPISGHNTLYWYLQNLGQGPELLIRYENEEAVDDSQLPKDRFSAERLKGVDSTLKIQPAELGDSAVYLCASSARGLATYNEQFFGPGTRLTVL.

The chain employs TRBV5-1 and TRBJ2-3; D is unresolved. Trimming cost V 0 bases and J 2 bases, with 7 bases left between them. CDR1 and CDR2 (germline): SGHRS, YFSETQ. The CDR3 contains 14 residues. CDR3 sequence (DNA): TGCGCCAGCAGCTTGGGACCAGTCACAGATACGCAGTATTTT. Its protein product is CASSLGPVTDTQYF.

This clone was picked up a small number of times. This chain joins TRBV27 and TRBJ2-2, with TRBD1 matching over 9 bases. The ends lost 2 bases at V and 7 bases at J; junction bases unmatched: 11. The germline V gene encodes CDR1 MNHEY and CDR2 SMNVEV (reference sequence). This CDR3 has 17 amino acids. For the CDR3, the DNA is TGTGCCAGCAGTTTAAGGGGACAGGGATCTCTTAGCGGGGAGCTGTTTTTT. Amino acids: CASSLRGQGSLSGELFF.

The rearrangement uses TRBV7-6 and TRBJ1-2, with 12 positions matching TRBD1. The germline V gene encodes CDR1 SGHVS and CDR2 FNYEAQ. The CDR3 totals 18 residues. V shed 1 base and J 0 bases; nucleotides not matched to a gene: 6. CDR3 nucleotide sequence: TGTGCCAGCAGCTTAGGGGGGACAGGGGGCAAAGCTAACTATGGCTACACCTTC. The encoded protein is CASSLGGTGGKANYGYTF.

Concerning this clone itself: Additional DNA sequences in this sample encode the identical CDR3. The chain carries TRBV2 and TRBJ1-1; TRBD1 agrees at 8 bases. Trimming took 4 bases from V and 4 from J; bases not matched to a gene: 5. The V gene's germline CDR1 is SNHLY and CDR2 FYNNEI. The CDR3 has 14 amino acids. The CDR3 here is CASSVQGAVTEAFF. Here the CDR3 DNA reads TGTGCCAGCAGTGTGCAGGGGGCGGTCACTGAAGCTTTCTTT. Based on the CDR3 plus reference TRBV2 and TRBJ1-1, the full variable domain is EPEVTQTPSHQVTQMGQEVILRCVPISNHLYFYWYRQILGQKVEFLVSFYNNEISEKSEIFDDQFSVERPDGSNFTLKIRSTKLEDSAMYFCASSVQGAVTEAFFGQGTRLTVV.

The V gene is TRBV6-5, the J gene TRBJ2-7; perhaps D is TRBD1 or TRBD2 (5 bases each). Trimming took off 7 bases at V and 3 bases at J, with 13 bases between the two ends. The CDR3 sequence is 13 residues long. From germline, CDR1 is MNHEY and CDR2 SVGAGI. The CDR3 protein is CASTRDAGYEQYF. CDR3 in DNA: TGTGCCAGCACCCGGGACGCTGGCTACGAGCAGTACTTC.